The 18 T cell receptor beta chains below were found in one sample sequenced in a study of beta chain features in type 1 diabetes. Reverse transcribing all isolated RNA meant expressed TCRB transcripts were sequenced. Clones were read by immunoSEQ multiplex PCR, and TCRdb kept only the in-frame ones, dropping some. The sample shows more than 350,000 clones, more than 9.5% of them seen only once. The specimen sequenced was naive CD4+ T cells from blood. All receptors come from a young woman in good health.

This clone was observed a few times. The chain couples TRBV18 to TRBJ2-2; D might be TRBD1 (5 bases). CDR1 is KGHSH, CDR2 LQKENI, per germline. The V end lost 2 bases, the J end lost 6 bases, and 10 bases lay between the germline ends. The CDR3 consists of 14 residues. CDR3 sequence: CASSPDRLSGELFF. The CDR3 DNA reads TGTGCCAGCTCACCAGACAGACTGTCCGGGGAGCTGTTTTTT.

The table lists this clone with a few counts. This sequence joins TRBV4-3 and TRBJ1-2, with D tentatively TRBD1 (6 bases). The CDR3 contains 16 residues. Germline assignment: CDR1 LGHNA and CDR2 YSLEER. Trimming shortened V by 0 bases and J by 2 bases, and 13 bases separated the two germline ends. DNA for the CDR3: TGCGCCAGCAGCCAAGACCCCGGCAGGGGCAACTATGGCTACACCTTC. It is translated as CASSQDPGRGNYGYTF.

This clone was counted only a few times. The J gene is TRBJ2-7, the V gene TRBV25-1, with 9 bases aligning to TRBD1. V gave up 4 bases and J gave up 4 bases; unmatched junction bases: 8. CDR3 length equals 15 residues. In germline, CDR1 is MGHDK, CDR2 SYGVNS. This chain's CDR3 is CASSGAGTGRYEQYF. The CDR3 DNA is TGTGCCAGCAGTGGAGCCGGGACAGGGAGGTACGAGCAGTACTTC.

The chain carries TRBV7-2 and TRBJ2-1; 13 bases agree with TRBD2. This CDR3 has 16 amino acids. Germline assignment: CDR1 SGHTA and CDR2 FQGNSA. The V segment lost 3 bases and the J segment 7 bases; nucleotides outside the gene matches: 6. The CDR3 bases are TGTGCCAGCAGCTTCGGACTAGCGGGAGCCACTAATGAGCAGTTCTTC. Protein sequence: CASSFGLAGATNEQFF.

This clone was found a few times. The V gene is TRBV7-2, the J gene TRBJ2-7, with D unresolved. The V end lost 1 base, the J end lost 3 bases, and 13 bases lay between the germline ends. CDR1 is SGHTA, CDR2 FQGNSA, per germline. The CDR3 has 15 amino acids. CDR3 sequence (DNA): TGTGCCAGCAGCTTAGGCATTCCCCCCCACTACGAGCAGTACGTC. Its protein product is CASSLGIPPHYEQYV.

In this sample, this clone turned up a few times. CDR3 protein: CATNPQGSEETQYF. DNA for the CDR3: TGTGCCACCAACCCACAGGGGTCGGAAGAGACCCAGTACTTC. The chain couples TRBV10-3 to TRBJ2-5; TRBD1 agrees at 7 bases. CDR3 length equals 14 residues. Germline lookup yields CDR1 ENHRY and CDR2 SYGVKD. Unmatched junction bases numbered 11, after V lost 10 bases and J lost 3 bases.

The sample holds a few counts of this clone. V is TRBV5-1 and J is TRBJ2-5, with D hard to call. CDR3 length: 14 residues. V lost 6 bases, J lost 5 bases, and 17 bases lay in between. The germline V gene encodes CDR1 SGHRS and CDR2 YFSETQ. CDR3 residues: CASTLGGDVETQYF. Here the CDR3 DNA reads TGCGCCAGCACATTAGGTGGGGATGTGGAGACCCAGTACTTC. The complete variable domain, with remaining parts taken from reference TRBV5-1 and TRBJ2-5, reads KAGVTQTPRYLIKTRGQQVTLSCSPISGHRSVSWYQQTPGQGLQFLFEYFSETQRNKGNFPGRFSGRQFSNSRSEMNVSTLELGDSALYLCASTLGGDVETQYFGPGTRLLVL.

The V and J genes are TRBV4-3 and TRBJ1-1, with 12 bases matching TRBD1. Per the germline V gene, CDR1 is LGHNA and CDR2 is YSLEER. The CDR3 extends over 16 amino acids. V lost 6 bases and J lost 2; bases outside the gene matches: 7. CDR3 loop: CASSPGQGAVNTEAFF. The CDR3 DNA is TGCGCCAGCAGTCCGGGACAGGGGGCTGTAAACACTGAAGCTTTCTTT.

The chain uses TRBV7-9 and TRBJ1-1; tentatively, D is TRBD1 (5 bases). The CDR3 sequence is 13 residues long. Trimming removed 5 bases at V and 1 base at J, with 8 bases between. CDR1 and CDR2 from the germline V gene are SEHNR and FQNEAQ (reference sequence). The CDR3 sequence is CASSVQGNTEAFF. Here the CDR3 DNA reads TGTGCCAGCAGCGTCCAGGGGAACACTGAAGCTTTCTTT. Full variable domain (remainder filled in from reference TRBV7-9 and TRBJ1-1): DTGVSQNPRHKITKRGQNVTFRCDPISEHNRLYWYRQTLGQGPEFLTYFQNEAQLEKSRLLSDRFSAERPKGSFSTLEIQRTEQGDSAMYLCASSVQGNTEAFFGQGTRLTVV.

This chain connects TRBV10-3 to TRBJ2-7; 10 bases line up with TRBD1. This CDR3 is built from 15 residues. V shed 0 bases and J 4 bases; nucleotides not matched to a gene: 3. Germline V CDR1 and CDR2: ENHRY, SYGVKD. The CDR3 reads CAISESDRGAYEQYF. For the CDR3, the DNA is TGTGCCATCAGTGAGTCGGACAGGGGGGCGTACGAGCAGTACTTC.

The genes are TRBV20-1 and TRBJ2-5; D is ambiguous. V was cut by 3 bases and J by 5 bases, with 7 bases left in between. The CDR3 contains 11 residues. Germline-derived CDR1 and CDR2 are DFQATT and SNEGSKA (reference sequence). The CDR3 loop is CSASRRETQYF. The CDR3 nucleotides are TGCAGTGCTAGTAGGCGGGAGACCCAGTACTTC.

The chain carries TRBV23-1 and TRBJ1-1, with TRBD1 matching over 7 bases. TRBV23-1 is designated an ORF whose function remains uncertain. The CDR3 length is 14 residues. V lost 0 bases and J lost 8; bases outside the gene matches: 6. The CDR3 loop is CASSQSGTEAEAFF. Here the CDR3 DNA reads TGCGCCAGCAGTCAATCCGGGACAGAGGCAGAAGCTTTCTTT.

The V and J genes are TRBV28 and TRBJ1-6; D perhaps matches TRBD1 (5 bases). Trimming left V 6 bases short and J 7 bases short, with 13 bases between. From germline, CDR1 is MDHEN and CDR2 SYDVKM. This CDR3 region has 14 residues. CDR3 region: CASSRAGRNSPLHF. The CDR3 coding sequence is TGTGCCAGCAGCCGGGCAGGGAGAAATTCACCCCTCCACTTT.

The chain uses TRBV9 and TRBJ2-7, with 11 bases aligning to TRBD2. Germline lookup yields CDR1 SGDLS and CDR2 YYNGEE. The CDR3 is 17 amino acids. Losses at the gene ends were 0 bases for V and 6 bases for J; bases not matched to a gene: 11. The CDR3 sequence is CASSVEPEASGRPEQYF. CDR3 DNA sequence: TGTGCCAGCAGCGTAGAACCCGAGGCTAGCGGGAGGCCCGAGCAGTACTTC. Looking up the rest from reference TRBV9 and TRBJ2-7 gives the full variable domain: DSGVTQTPKHLITATGQRVTLRCSPRSGDLSVYWYQQSLDQGLQFLIQYYNGEERAKGNILERFSAQQFPDLHSELNLSSLELGDSALYFCASSVEPEASGRPEQYFGPGTRLTVT.

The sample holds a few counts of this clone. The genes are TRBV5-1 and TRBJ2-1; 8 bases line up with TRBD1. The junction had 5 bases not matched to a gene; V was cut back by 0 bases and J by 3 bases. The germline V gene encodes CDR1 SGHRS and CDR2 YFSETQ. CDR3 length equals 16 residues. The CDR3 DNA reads TGCGCCAGCAGCTTGGTTTGGACAGGGAACTACAATGAGCAGTTCTTC. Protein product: CASSLVWTGNYNEQFF.

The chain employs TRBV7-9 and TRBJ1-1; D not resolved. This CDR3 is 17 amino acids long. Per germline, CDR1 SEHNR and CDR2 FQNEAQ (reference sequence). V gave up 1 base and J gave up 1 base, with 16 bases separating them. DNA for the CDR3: TGTGCCAGCAGCTTAGGGGTCGGCGCCCGTTCGAACACTGAAGCTTTCTTT. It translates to CASSLGVGARSNTEAFF.

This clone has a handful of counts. CDR3 nucleotides: TGTGCCTCCCCCGGCGGGTTCTGGGGAGAGACCCAGTACTTC. Protein sequence: CASPGGFWGETQYF. This chain uses TRBV30 with TRBJ2-5; D might be TRBD2 (5 bases). Germline V gene lookup returns CDR1 GTSNPN and CDR2 SVGIG (reference sequence). This CDR3 region has 14 residues. With 7 bases removed from V and 4 bases from J, the gap between germline ends came to 19 bases. Combining the CDR3 with reference TRBV30 and TRBJ2-5 gives the whole variable domain SQTIHQWPATLVQPVGSPLSLECTVEGTSNPNLYWYRQAAGRGLQLLFYSVGIGQISSEVPQNLSASRPQDRQFILSSKKLLLSDSGFYLCASPGGFWGETQYFGPGTRLLVL.

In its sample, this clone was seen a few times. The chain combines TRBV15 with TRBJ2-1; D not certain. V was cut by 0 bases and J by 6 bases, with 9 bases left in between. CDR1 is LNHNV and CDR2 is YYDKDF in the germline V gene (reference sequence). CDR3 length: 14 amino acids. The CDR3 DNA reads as TGTGCCACCAGCAGAGATTTCCAAGTCAATGAGCAGTTCTTC. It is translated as CATSRDFQVNEQFF.